This TCR beta chain was sequenced during a study of blood T cell repertoires in COVID-19. The overall study: Acute-phase and convalescent COVID-19 samples originated in the United States, Italy and Spain.

Under the authors' procedure: Nucleated cell number was recorded as an estimate derived from reference gene primer amplification. Sequencing was performed with immunoSEQ multiplex PCR; in TCRdb, only in-frame clones are kept and a portion is missing. Clone size and the V and J calls come from that table; the DNA yielded D and trimming. Among about 120,000 clones, around 86% were seen once, and the ten largest hold approximately 12%. The receptor was isolated from a man aged 55-75 years with acute or convalescent COVID-19. Material: peripheral blood.

In DNA, the CDR3 is TGTGCCAGCAGTTATCTTGAGGGAAAGGGCGGCTACACCTTC. The encoded protein is CASSYLEGKGGYTF. The J gene is TRBJ1-2, the V gene TRBV6-5, with unresolved D. Per the germline V gene, CDR1 is MNHEY and CDR2 is SVGAGI. CDR3 length: 14 residues. Trimming left V 3 bases short and J 8 bases short, with 16 bases between.